The subject of this entry is one T cell receptor beta chain. The antigen is unknown. Losses at the gene ends were 4 bases for V and 1 base for J; bases not matched to a gene: 4. Germline V gene sequence: CDR1 SGHRS, CDR2 YFSETQ. The CDR3 runs 16 residues. These data are taken from a study of Ad26.COV2.S vaccination and SARS-CoV-2 variants. Whole-study context: Ad26.COV2.S shots went into the muscle once or twice, 56 days apart. Notes on the study in general: The TCR breadth and depth analyses may have understated or missed part of the total T cell responses. Vaccine recipients showed a spike-specific TCR breadth that was higher than in placebo recipients.

Profiled with immunoSEQ multiplex PCR; TCRdb holds only in-frame clones, not every one. The sample includes around 370,000 clones, 70% to 90% seen only once; the top ten take 3.3%. Treatment of the sample: 15 to 20 received Ad26.COV2.S at low or high dose, single or two shots; 5 received placebo; per-sample allocation not given. Specimens were obtained on day 63 following the first vaccine or placebo injection. This clonotype originated in a person aged 18-60 years who received the Ad26.COV2.S COVID-19 vaccine or a placebo. The V and J genes are TRBV5-1 and TRBJ2-5; 13 bases map to TRBD2. This sample comprised peripheral blood, obtained in a trial of Ad26.COV2.S vaccine versus placebo. The CDR3 DNA reads as TGCGCCAGCAGCCTCGGGACTAGCGGGGTCCAAGAGACCCAGTACTTC. Its protein is CASSLGTSGVQETQYF.